Shown below are 30 T cell receptor beta chains from a single sample sequenced in a study of Ad26.COV2.S vaccination and SARS-CoV-2 variants. TCRdb keeps only in-frame clones here, not all; method: immunoSEQ multiplex PCR. The sample lists 350,000 to 500,000 clones, less than 95% occurring once. Treatment given: roughly 19 received Ad26.COV2.S at low or high dose, single or two shots; about 5 received placebo; per-sample allocation not given. Sampling was performed 63 days after the first vaccine or placebo injection. Material: peripheral blood, obtained in a trial of Ad26.COV2.S vaccine versus placebo. The receptors originated from a person between 18 and 65 years old who received the Ad26.COV2.S COVID-19 vaccine or a placebo.

This clone was counted a few times. V and J are TRBV29-1 and TRBJ2-7; D is perhaps TRBD1 or TRBD2 (5 bases each). The germline V and J ends were trimmed by 5 bases and 2 bases, with 13 bases remaining between them. The CDR3 is 13 residues long. Germline V CDR1 and CDR2: SQVTM, ANQGSEA. CDR3 nucleotides: TGCAGCGTTTGCCGGGACCCCGCCTACGAGCAGTACTTC. Amino acids: CSVCRDPAYEQYF.

This chain uses TRBV10-2 with TRBJ1-5; D gene ambiguous. CDR3 size: 13 residues. Germline V gives CDR1 WSHSY, CDR2 SAAADI. V was pared by 2 bases and J by 6 bases, with 8 bases between. The CDR3 sequence: CASSEDWAQPQHF. For the CDR3, the DNA is TGCGCCAGCAGTGAGGATTGGGCTCAGCCCCAGCATTTT.

V is TRBV10-3 and J is TRBJ1-1; D unresolved. This CDR3 is 13 amino acids long. Germline V gene sequence: CDR1 ENHRY, CDR2 SYGVKD. V lost 2 bases to trimming and J lost 6 bases, with 10 bases between them. CDR3 sequence: CAISESSASEAFF. The CDR3 region has the DNA TGTGCCATCAGTGAGAGCTCGGCTTCTGAAGCTTTCTTT.

The rearrangement uses TRBV3-1 (or the pseudogene TRBV3-2) and TRBJ2-7; D not resolved. The CDR3 runs 13 residues. CDR1 is LGHDT, CDR2 YNNKEL, per germline (reference sequence). The V and J ends lost 1 base and 2 bases respectively, with 6 bases between them. The CDR3: CASSQARPYEQYF. The CDR3 DNA follows: TGTGCCAGCAGCCAAGCGAGGCCCTACGAGCAGTACTTC.

The rearrangement links TRBV4-1 to TRBJ2-5; either TRBD1 or TRBD2 may fit D (5 bases each). The CDR3 is 15 amino acids. V was clipped by 3 bases and J by 1 base, with 12 bases between them. CDR1 is MGHRA and CDR2 is YSYEKL in the germline V gene. As DNA, the CDR3 is TGCGCCAGCAGCCAGTCTGTGGGGGTCCAAGAGACCCAGTACTTC. It is translated as CASSQSVGVQETQYF.

The V call is TRBV5-6, the J call TRBJ1-2; D remains unclear. Germline CDR1 is SGHDT and CDR2 is YYEEEE. Trimming took 4 bases from V and 7 from J, leaving 8 bases between them. This CDR3 comprises 11 residues. The CDR3, as DNA: TGTGCCAGCAGCCTCGGTCCTGGCTACACCTTC. Amino acids: CASSLGPGYTF.

CDR3 bases: TGTGCCAGCAGTTTATCCGGGCCCGCCTACGAGCAGTACTTC. Amino acids: CASSLSGPAYEQYF. This chain links TRBV28 with TRBJ2-7; D not certain. The germline V gene encodes CDR1 MDHEN and CDR2 SYDVKM. The V gene lost 1 base and the J gene lost 2 bases, with 9 bases spanning the gap. The CDR3 is made up of 14 amino acids.

The chain carries TRBV6-2 or TRBV6-3 and TRBJ2-7, with D hard to call. Germline V gene lookup returns CDR1 MNHEY and CDR2 SVGEGT. The CDR3 extends over 15 amino acids. V was shortened by 4 bases and J by 2 bases, with 15 bases between the two germline ends. The CDR3 protein is CASSLGLNGPYEQYF. Written as DNA, the CDR3 is TGTGCCAGCAGTTTAGGCCTAAATGGCCCCTACGAGCAGTACTTC.

Written as DNA, the CDR3 is TGCGCCAGCAGCTTGGGCGAGAGGGCTGCTGAAGCTTTCTTT. Translation gives CASSLGERAAEAFF. This rearrangement joins TRBV5-1 to TRBJ1-1, with D hard to call. There are 14 residues in the CDR3. Trimming removed 0 bases from V and 6 bases from J, with 12 bases in between. Germline V gives CDR1 SGHRS, CDR2 YFSETQ.

A word on this clone: At one end, the junction sequence differs from germline, possibly due to a read error. As DNA, the CDR3 is TGCACCAGCAGCCAAGTAATTAGAGGGACTAGCAATGAGCAGTTCTTC. This gives the protein CTSSQVIRGTSNEQFF. J is TRBJ2-1 and V is TRBV4-3; 8 bases agree with TRBD2. The CDR3 totals 16 residues. Germline CDR1 reads LGHNA; CDR2 reads YSLEER.

The chain links TRBV28 to TRBJ2-7, with 7 nucleotides matching TRBD2. V was pared by 5 bases and J by 0 bases, with 4 bases of the junction left unmatched. Germline values: CDR1 MDHEN, CDR2 SYDVKM. The CDR3 runs to 14 residues. The DNA for the CDR3 is TGTGCCAGCAGTGTAGCGGGTTACTCCTACGAGCAGTACTTC. Amino acids: CASSVAGYSYEQYF.

This clone was recorded once. V usage is TRBV29-1 and J usage is TRBJ1-2, with D possibly TRBD1 on 6 matching bases. There are 15 residues in the CDR3. Germline-derived CDR1 and CDR2 are SQVTM and ANQGSEA. V lost 5 bases, J lost 4 bases, and 20 bases lay in between. CDR3 coding DNA: TGCAGCGTTTGGGGGTCGAACAGGGCTGCCTATGGCTACACCTTC. Protein sequence: CSVWGSNRAAYGYTF.

This clone was detected once. The V gene is TRBV7-9, the J gene TRBJ2-1; 13 bases fit TRBD2. Trimming removed 4 bases from V and 8 bases from J; junction bases left unmatched: 11. Germline CDR1 is SEHNR and CDR2 is FQNEAQ (reference sequence). This CDR3 has 17 amino acids. The CDR3 reads CASSSRLAGGRVDEQFF. In DNA form, the CDR3 reads TGTGCCAGCAGCTCCAGACTAGCGGGAGGCCGTGTGGATGAGCAGTTCTTC. The full variable domain, with the rest looked up from reference TRBV7-9 and TRBJ2-1, is DTGVSQNPRHKITKRGQNVTFRCDPISEHNRLYWYRQTLGQGPEFLTYFQNEAQLEKSRLLSDRFSAERPKGSFSTLEIQRTEQGDSAMYLCASSSRLAGGRVDEQFFGPGTRLTVL.

There are a few counts of this clone. Other DNA sequences in this specimen translate into the identical CDR3. The V call is TRBV9, the J call TRBJ2-7; TRBD1 agrees at 8 bases. CDR1 is SGDLS, CDR2 YYNGEE, per germline. This CDR3 has 15 amino acids. With V trimmed by 0 bases and J by 0 bases, 2 bases remained unmatched. CDR3 region: CASSVGTGSSYEQYF. DNA for the CDR3: TGTGCCAGCAGCGTAGGGACAGGGAGCTCCTACGAGCAGTACTTC.

CDR3: CASSLVSGLNQPQHF. The DNA for the CDR3 is TGTGCCAGCAGCTTAGTTTCCGGACTGAATCAGCCCCAGCATTTT. The chain combines TRBV7-2 with TRBJ1-5; D is uncertain. This CDR3 has 15 amino acids. Germline V gene lookup returns CDR1 SGHTA and CDR2 FQGNSA. V shed 1 base and J shed 4 bases, with 11 bases lying between them. Full variable domain (missing parts from reference TRBV7-2 and TRBJ1-5): GAGVSQSPSNKVTEKGKDVELRCDPISGHTALYWYRQSLGQGLEFLIYFQGNSAPDKSGLPSDRFSAERTGGSVSTLTIQRTQQEDSAVYLCASSLVSGLNQPQHFGDGTRLSIL.

This clone occurred a few times. The rearrangement joins TRBV24-1 to TRBJ2-3, with TRBD1 matching over 11 bases. CDR3 length: 14 amino acids. V gave up 9 bases and J gave up 6 bases; unmatched junction bases: 7. Germline CDR1 reads KGHDR; CDR2 reads SFDVKD. CDR3 sequence: CATGGDRGYDTQYF. CDR3 nucleotide sequence: TGTGCCACCGGGGGGGACAGGGGGTATGATACGCAGTATTTT.

CDR3 in DNA: TGTGCCAGCAGACTGGGACAGCACTCTGGAAACACCATATATTTT. Translation gives CASRLGQHSGNTIYF. The genes are TRBV6-5 and TRBJ1-3; 7 bases match TRBD1. The CDR3 has 15 residues. Looked up from germline, CDR1 is MNHEY and CDR2 is SVGAGI. V lost 6 bases and J lost 0; bases outside the gene matches: 5.

V is TRBV15 and J is TRBJ1-2; tentatively, D is TRBD1 (6 bases). In germline, CDR1 is LNHNV, CDR2 YYDKDF (reference sequence). This CDR3 has 13 amino acids. V was shortened by 5 bases and J by 2 bases, with 9 bases between the two germline ends. CDR3 in amino acids: CATSPDSNYGYTF. CDR3 DNA: TGTGCCACCAGCCCGGACAGCAACTATGGCTACACCTTC.

This sequence joins TRBV9 and TRBJ1-2; TRBD1 is a possible D gene (5 bases). The germline V gene has CDR1 SGDLS and CDR2 YYNGEE. Between the trimmed V and J ends, which lost 3 bases and 0 bases, there was a span of 21 bases. CDR3 length: 18 residues. Here the CDR3 reads CASSGATDRGTSNYGYTF. For the CDR3, the DNA is TGTGCCAGCAGCGGGGCAACCGACAGAGGCACTTCTAACTATGGCTACACCTTC. Filled out from reference TRBV9 and TRBJ1-2, the complete variable domain reads DSGVTQTPKHLITATGQRVTLRCSPRSGDLSVYWYQQSLDQGLQFLIQYYNGEERAKGNILERFSAQQFPDLHSELNLSSLELGDSALYFCASSGATDRGTSNYGYTFGSGTRLTVV.

The genes are TRBV7-6 and TRBJ2-7, with TRBD1 matching 10 bases. J was trimmed by 3 bases and V by 6 bases; bases with no gene match: 8. This CDR3 spans 15 amino acids. Germline CDR1 and CDR2: SGHVS and FNYEAQ. CDR3 nucleotide sequence: TGTGCCAGCAGTGAGACCGGGACAGGGGTCTACGAGCAGTACTTC. Translating it yields CASSETGTGVYEQYF.

This clone has just a few counts. The V call is TRBV7-8, the J call TRBJ2-1; the match to TRBD2 covers 10 bases. Germline CDR1 SGHVS, CDR2 FQNEAQ. V dropped 7 bases and J dropped 8; count of bases not matched to a gene: 5. This CDR3 spans 13 amino acids. The CDR3 region has the DNA TGTGCCAGCATCCGGACTAGCGGACATGAGCAGTTCTTC. As protein: CASIRTSGHEQFF. The full variable domain, with the rest looked up from reference TRBV7-8 and TRBJ2-1, is GAGVSQSPRYKVAKRGQDVALRCDPISGHVSLFWYQQALGQGPEFLTYFQNEAQLDKSGLPSDRFFAERPEGSVSTLKIQRTQQEDSAVYLCASIRTSGHEQFFGPGTRLTVL.

This clone was recorded once. The chain joins TRBV4-2 to TRBJ2-7; TRBD1 matches 9 bases. Germline CDR1 LGHNA, CDR2 YNFKEQ. The CDR3 consists of 14 residues. The J segment lost 5 bases and the V segment lost 1 base, leaving 3 bases of the junction unmatched. This CDR3 is CASSQVGQGHEQYF. DNA of the CDR3: TGTGCCAGCAGCCAAGTGGGACAGGGCCACGAGCAGTACTTC.

The CDR3 loop reads CASREGPSNQPQHF. CDR3 coding DNA: TGTGCCAGCAGGGAGGGACCTAGCAATCAGCCCCAGCATTTT. The chain has TRBV6-5 and TRBJ1-5; TRBD1 is a possible D gene (5 bases). V lost 6 bases, J lost 0 bases, and 9 bases lay in between. Per the germline V gene, CDR1 is MNHEY and CDR2 is SVGAGI. This CDR3 has 14 residues.

The V gene is TRBV5-1, the J gene TRBJ2-1; D uncertain. The germline V gene has CDR1 SGHRS and CDR2 YFSETQ. The CDR3 has 14 residues. V was cut by 2 bases and J by 7 bases, with 13 bases left in between. The CDR3 DNA reads TGCGCCAGCAGCTTTGGAAAGGGAAAAAATGAGCAGTTCTTC. This encodes CASSFGKGKNEQFF.

V and J are TRBV29-1 and TRBJ1-1; 8 bases fit TRBD1. CDR1 is SQVTM, CDR2 ANQGSEA, per germline. V was clipped by 6 bases and J by 2 bases; unmatched bases: 5. The CDR3 has 13 amino acids. The CDR3 region is CSVQTGANTEAFF. The CDR3 DNA sequence: TGCAGCGTCCAGACAGGGGCTAACACTGAAGCTTTCTTT.

The chain is built from TRBV5-6 and TRBJ2-5, with a weak D call TRBD1 (7 bases). CDR1 SGHDT and CDR2 YYEEEE come from the germline V gene. V was shortened by 4 bases and J by 0 bases, with 10 bases between the two germline ends. The CDR3 has 14 residues. This CDR3 is CASSAGQYQETQYF. DNA for the CDR3: TGTGCCAGCAGCGCGGGACAGTACCAAGAGACCCAGTACTTC. Drawing the rest from reference TRBV5-6 and TRBJ2-5, the complete variable domain is DAGVTQSPTHLIKTRGQQVTLRCSPKSGHDTVSWYQQALGQGPQFIFQYYEEEERQRGNFPDRFSGHQFPNYSSELNVNALLLGDSALYLCASSAGQYQETQYFGPGTRLLVL.

The chain carries TRBV27 and TRBJ2-5; tentatively, D is TRBD2 (5 bases). Per germline, CDR1 MNHEY and CDR2 SMNVEV (reference sequence). The CDR3 covers 15 residues. Deletions cut 2 bases from V and 4 bases from J, with 14 bases between. DNA of the CDR3: TGTGCCAGCAGTTTAAGTGAGGGAGAAGGAGAGACCCAGTACTTC. Protein product: CASSLSEGEGETQYF.

This chain connects TRBV2 to TRBJ1-6; TRBD1 might be the D (5 bases). This CDR3 is 14 amino acids long. Trimming stripped 4 bases from V and 6 bases from J, with 10 bases between. CDR1 and CDR2 (germline): SNHLY, FYNNEI. CDR3 residues: CASSGHGANSPLHF. CDR3 nucleotide sequence: TGTGCCAGCAGTGGCCACGGGGCTAATTCACCCCTCCACTTT.

The J gene is TRBJ2-6, the V gene TRBV5-4; TRBD1 aligns across 8 bases. CDR1 SGHNT and CDR2 YYREEE come from the germline V gene (reference sequence). The CDR3 sequence is 18 residues long. With V trimmed by 3 bases and J by 0 bases, 8 bases remained unmatched. The CDR3 protein is CASSYRTGPSSGANVLTF. The CDR3 region has the DNA TGTGCCAGCAGCTATCGGACAGGGCCGAGCTCTGGGGCCAACGTCCTGACTTTC.

The chain links TRBV28 to TRBJ2-7, with 8 positions matching TRBD1. J lost 6 bases, V lost 7 bases, and 14 bases had no gene match. This CDR3 contains 15 residues. In germline, CDR1 is MDHEN, CDR2 SYDVKM. CDR3 loop: CASIAGGPTLSEQYF. The CDR3 nucleotides read TGTGCCAGCATCGCAGGGGGCCCTACTCTCTCCGAGCAGTACTTC.